The 22 T cell receptor beta chains reported below all come from one sample, sequenced in a study of technical replicates of blood from several donors. Clones were read by immunoSEQ multiplex PCR, and TCRdb kept only the in-frame ones, dropping some. The table has tens of thousands of clones, approximately 86% seen once; the top ten hold approximately 4.8%. The specimen sequenced was PBMCs. These receptors were taken from a human donor in good health. Some clones in this sample may be carry-over from other donors' samples.

In DNA, the CDR3 is TGTGCTAGTGGTCTTCCAACCCCCGGTAGTGGAAACACCATATATTTT. Translation: CASGLPTPGSGNTIYF. The V call is TRBV12-5, the J call TRBJ1-3; no definite D call. The germline V and J ends were trimmed by 5 bases and 3 bases, with 17 bases remaining between them. Germline V CDR1 and CDR2: LGHNT, FRNRAP. The CDR3 totals 16 residues.

The J gene is TRBJ2-1, the V gene TRBV18, with 15 bases matching TRBD2. There are 19 residues in the CDR3. Germline lookup yields CDR1 KGHSH and CDR2 LQKENI. Germline trimming cut 1 base from V and 4 bases from J; bases unmatched to any gene: 8. In DNA, the CDR3 is TGTGCCAGCTCACCACTGGGACTAGCGGGAGGATTGGCGTACAATGAGCAGTTCTTC. Translating it yields CASSPLGLAGGLAYNEQFF.

CDR3 amino acids: CASSLAGVWYSPLHF. The DNA of the CDR3 is TGCGCCAGCAGCTTGGCCGGTGTGTGGTATTCACCCCTCCACTTT. This chain joins TRBV5-1 and TRBJ1-6, with no clear D. V was trimmed by 0 bases and J by 8 bases, leaving 12 bases between them. The V gene's germline CDR1 is SGHRS and CDR2 YFSETQ. The CDR3 is 15 amino acids.

This clone was counted once. J is TRBJ2-5 and V is TRBV11-1; D is undetermined. V was trimmed by 5 bases and J by 5 bases, leaving 9 bases between them. Germline CDR1 is SGHAT and CDR2 is FQDESV (reference sequence). The CDR3 has 12 residues. This chain's CDR3 is CASSPPRETQYF. The CDR3 DNA reads as TGTGCCAGCAGCCCTCCTCGGGAGACCCAGTACTTC.

This chain links TRBV5-5 with TRBJ2-5, with 7 bases matching TRBD2. V lost 3 bases, J lost 13 bases, and 15 bases stayed unmatched. From germline, CDR1 is SGHKS and CDR2 YYEKEE (reference sequence). The CDR3 has 14 amino acids. As DNA, the CDR3 is TGTGCCAGCAGCTATCCCCCCACCGCGGGGAGGGGGTACTTC. Its translation is CASSYPPTAGRGYF.

This clone was found once. J is TRBJ1-4 and V is TRBV19; D gene ambiguous. The germline V gene has CDR1 LNHDA and CDR2 SQIVND (reference sequence). With 5 bases removed from V and 8 bases from J, the gap between germline ends came to 12 bases. The CDR3 is 13 residues long. In nucleotides, the CDR3 is TGTGCCAGTAGTGTGCTCCGCGGGGAAAAACTGTTTTTT. Translated, it gives CASSVLRGEKLFF.

The table lists this clone with a count of one. The genes are TRBV2 and TRBJ2-1; 11 bases are a match to TRBD2. The J segment lost 10 bases and the V segment lost 3 bases, leaving 8 bases of the junction unmatched. Germline V gives CDR1 SNHLY, CDR2 FYNNEI. The CDR3 extends over 15 amino acids. DNA for the CDR3: TGTGCCAGCAGTGATGGAATAGCGGGGGGGTGGGAGCAGTTCTTC. This encodes CASSDGIAGGWEQFF. Full variable domain (outside the CDR3, taken from reference TRBV2 and TRBJ2-1): EPEVTQTPSHQVTQMGQEVILRCVPISNHLYFYWYRQILGQKVEFLVSFYNNEISEKSEIFDDQFSVERPDGSNFTLKIRSTKLEDSAMYFCASSDGIAGGWEQFFGPGTRLTVL.

This chain uses TRBV4-3 with TRBJ2-1; possible D gene TRBD2, 8 bases. Looked up from germline, CDR1 is LGHNA and CDR2 is YSLEER. V was shortened by 4 bases and J by 9 bases, with 22 bases between the two germline ends. This CDR3 spans 16 amino acids. CDR3 sequence: CASSLGRGRGRTEQFF. The CDR3 DNA reads TGCGCCAGCAGCCTGGGGAGGGGGCGCGGGAGGACTGAGCAGTTCTTC.

This sequence joins TRBV4-3 and TRBJ2-7; D uncertain. CDR1 is LGHNA and CDR2 is YSLEER in the germline V gene. This CDR3 has 15 residues. V lost 0 bases, J lost 0 bases, and 9 bases lay in between. The CDR3 is CASSQDYTRSYEQYF. The CDR3 DNA follows: TGCGCCAGCAGCCAAGATTACACACGCTCCTACGAGCAGTACTTC.

The chain links TRBV5-6 to TRBJ2-7, with unresolved D. CDR1 is SGHDT and CDR2 is YYEEEE in the germline V gene. V was shortened by 7 bases and J by 2 bases, with 13 bases between the two germline ends. This CDR3 has 13 amino acids. The CDR3: CASRPRLTYEQYF. The DNA of the CDR3 is TGTGCCAGCCGGCCCAGGCTTACCTACGAGCAGTACTTC.

This chain connects TRBV6-6 to TRBJ1-4; D is possibly TRBD1 (5 bases). This CDR3 comprises 14 residues. Germline V gives CDR1 MNHNY, CDR2 SVGAGI (reference sequence). The V and J ends lost 7 bases and 3 bases respectively, with 12 bases between them. The chain's CDR3 is CASISRAPNEKLFF. CDR3 bases: TGTGCCAGCATCTCCAGGGCCCCTAATGAAAAACTGTTTTTT.

This chain uses TRBV6-4 with TRBJ2-5, with 10 nucleotides matching TRBD1. V lost 5 bases, J lost 4 bases, and 7 bases stayed unmatched. Germline assignment: CDR1 MRHNA and CDR2 SNTAGT. The CDR3 length is 15 residues. CDR3 loop: CASSSGTGDSETQYF. CDR3 bases: TGTGCCAGCAGTTCCGGGACAGGGGACTCAGAGACCCAGTACTTC.

V is TRBV10-3 and J is TRBJ1-1; D is perhaps TRBD1 (5 bases). With 5 bases removed from V and 2 bases from J, the gap between germline ends came to 6 bases. Per the germline V gene, CDR1 is ENHRY and CDR2 is SYGVKD. The CDR3 spans 12 residues. The CDR3 bases are TGTGCCATCAGTACAGGTAACACTGAAGCTTTCTTT. Protein product: CAISTGNTEAFF.

The rearrangement joins TRBV12-5 to TRBJ2-1; D perhaps matches TRBD2 (6 bases). Germline CDR1 reads LGHNT; CDR2 reads FRNRAP. CDR3 size: 13 residues. V was trimmed by 7 bases and J by 10 bases, leaving 17 bases between them. The CDR3 loop reads CASVALAAGEQFF. CDR3 coding DNA: TGTGCTAGTGTGGCGCTCGCCGCGGGGGAGCAGTTCTTC.

The sample holds a few counts of this clone. The V gene is TRBV19, the J gene TRBJ1-1; a possible D gene is TRBD1 (6 bases). The V gene's germline CDR1 is LNHDA and CDR2 SQIVND (reference sequence). CDR3 size: 14 residues. V dropped 5 bases and J dropped 1 base, with 11 bases sitting between them. In DNA, the CDR3 is TGTGCCAGTAGTTCACAGGGCGGGAACACTGAAGCTTTCTTT. Translation: CASSSQGGNTEAFF. Full variable domain (rest looked up from reference TRBV19 and TRBJ1-1): DGGITQSPKYLFRKEGQNVTLSCEQNLNHDAMYWYRQDPGQGLRLIYYSQIVNDFQKGDIAEGYSVSREKKESFPLTVTSAQKNPTAFYLCASSSQGGNTEAFFGQGTRLTVV.

This clone showed up just a few times. The CDR3 bases are TGTGCCAGCAGCGGAGACAGGGACACTGAAGCTTTCTTT. It translates to CASSGDRDTEAFF. The chain is built from TRBV11-3 and TRBJ1-1, with 7 bases aligning to TRBD1. The trim removed 5 bases at V and 3 bases at J, leaving 3 bases unmatched. CDR1 is SGHNT, CDR2 YENEEA, per germline. The CDR3 is made up of 13 amino acids.

V and J are TRBV2 and TRBJ2-7, with 8 bases aligning to TRBD1. The CDR3 has 13 residues. V lost 6 bases and J lost 6; bases outside the gene matches: 7. The germline V gene has CDR1 SNHLY and CDR2 FYNNEI. In DNA form, the CDR3 reads TGTGCCAGCAGACGACAGGGGAACCTCGAGCAGTACTTC. Encoded protein: CASRRQGNLEQYF.

The chain combines TRBV5-4 with TRBJ2-1; 9 bases align to TRBD1. The V gene end was trimmed by 5 bases and the J gene end by 7 bases; junction bases not matched to a gene: 1. This CDR3 has 12 amino acids. CDR1 is SGHNT, CDR2 YYREEE, per germline (reference sequence). The CDR3 DNA reads as TGTGCCAGCAGAGACAGGGGGAATGAGCAGTTCTTC. Encoded protein: CASRDRGNEQFF.

The rearrangement links TRBV4-3 to TRBJ1-2; D possibly corresponds to TRBD1 (5 bases). V was clipped by 0 bases and J by 5 bases, with 10 bases between them. This CDR3 has 14 residues. Looked up from germline, CDR1 is LGHNA and CDR2 is YSLEER. CDR3 residues: CASSQDDSLYGYTF. Here the CDR3 DNA reads TGCGCCAGCAGCCAAGATGACAGCCTATATGGCTACACCTTC.

The rearrangement uses TRBV19 and TRBJ1-1; D is undetermined. CDR3 length: 14 amino acids. The germline CDR1 and CDR2 sequences are LNHDA and SQIVND (reference sequence). V lost 3 bases to trimming and J lost 2 bases, with 10 bases between them. The CDR3 reads CASSIMGRNTEAFF. The CDR3 region has the DNA TGTGCCAGTAGTATTATGGGCAGAAACACTGAAGCTTTCTTT.

The genes are TRBV6-6 and TRBJ2-7, with 9 bases lining up with TRBD1. Trimming at V came to 5 bases and at J to 6 bases, leaving 11 bases not matched to a gene. This CDR3 is built from 15 residues. Germline V gives CDR1 MNHNY, CDR2 SVGAGI (reference sequence). The CDR3 DNA sequence: TGTGCCAGCAGTCCGTTCCCGGGACAGGGACTCGAGCAGTACTTC. Translation gives CASSPFPGQGLEQYF.

The chain employs TRBV21-1 and TRBJ1-6; TRBD1 is the table's D call and was not checked against the DNA. TRBV21-1 is a listed pseudogene. This CDR3 is 16 amino acids long. CDR3 sequence (DNA): TGTGCCAGCCTCAAGGGGACACGATACTATAATTCACCCCTCCACTTT. Its protein product is CASLKGTRYYNSPLHF.